The sequence of this TCR beta chain was determined in a study of shared clonotypes between healthy human individuals. Worth noting for this clone: The antigen remains unidentified.

Repertoires were generated with immunoSEQ multiplex PCR, while TCRdb's copy carries only in-frame clones and drops some. The sample lists 1,400,000 or so clones, approximately 98.5% occurring once. The CDR3 runs to 14 residues. Per the germline V gene, CDR1 is LNHDA and CDR2 is SQIVND (reference sequence). The V end was cut by 4 bases, the J end by 1 base, with 10 bases between. Broader study findings: Sharing across four donors was highest in naive CD4 (roughly 5%) and lowest in memory CD8 (roughly 0.4%).

Donors had no recently reported acute infections or vaccinations and were HIV-negative. The specimen sequenced was naive CD4+ T cells sorted from blood. As to subset: CD45RA+ positively selected. The sequence was obtained from a man younger than 40 in good health. This chain links TRBV19 with TRBJ1-1; the D is unclear. DNA for the CDR3: TGTGCCAGTAGTAGATCAGACGAGAACACTGAAGCTTTCTTT. Translating it yields CASSRSDENTEAFF.